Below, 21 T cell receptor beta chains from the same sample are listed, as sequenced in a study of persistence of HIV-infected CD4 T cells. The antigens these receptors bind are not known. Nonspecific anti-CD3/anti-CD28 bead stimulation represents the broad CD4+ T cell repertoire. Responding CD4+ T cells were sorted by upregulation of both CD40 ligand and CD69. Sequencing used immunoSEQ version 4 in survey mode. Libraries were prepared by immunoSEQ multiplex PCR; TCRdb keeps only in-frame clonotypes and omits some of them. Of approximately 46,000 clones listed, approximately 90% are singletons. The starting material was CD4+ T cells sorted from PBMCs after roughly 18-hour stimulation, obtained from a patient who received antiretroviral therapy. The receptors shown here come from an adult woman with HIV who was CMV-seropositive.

The CDR3 loop is CASSLTPSQFYEQYF. In nucleotides, the CDR3 is TGCGCCAGCAGCTTGACCCCCTCTCAGTTCTACGAGCAGTACTTC. The rearrangement joins TRBV5-1 to TRBJ2-7; no definite D call. V gave up 1 base and J gave up 3 bases, with 14 bases separating them. The CDR3 extends over 15 amino acids. The germline V gene has CDR1 SGHRS and CDR2 YFSETQ. The whole variable domain, filled in from reference TRBV5-1 and TRBJ2-7, reads KAGVTQTPRYLIKTRGQQVTLSCSPISGHRSVSWYQQTPGQGLQFLFEYFSETQRNKGNFPGRFSGRQFSNSRSEMNVSTLELGDSALYLCASSLTPSQFYEQYFGPGTRLTVT.

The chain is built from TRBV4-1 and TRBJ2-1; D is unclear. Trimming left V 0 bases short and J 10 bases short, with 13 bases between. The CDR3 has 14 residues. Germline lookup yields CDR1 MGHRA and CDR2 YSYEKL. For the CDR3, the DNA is TGCGCCAGCAGCCAAGAAAACGGGTTAGGCGAGCAGTTCTTC. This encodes CASSQENGLGEQFF.

The CDR3 region is CASSREQGNQPQHF. The CDR3 coding sequence is TGTGCCAGCAGTAGAGAACAGGGTAATCAGCCCCAGCATTTT. The chain has TRBV27 and TRBJ1-5; TRBD1 is a possible D gene (6 bases). V gave up 5 bases and J gave up 4 bases, with 12 bases separating them. The CDR3 is 14 residues long. Germline V gives CDR1 MNHEY, CDR2 SMNVEV (reference sequence).

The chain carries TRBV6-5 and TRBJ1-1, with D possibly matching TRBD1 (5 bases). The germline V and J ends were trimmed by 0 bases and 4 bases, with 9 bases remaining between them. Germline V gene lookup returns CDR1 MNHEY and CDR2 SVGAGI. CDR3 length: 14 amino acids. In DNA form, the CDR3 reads TGTGCCAGCAGTTACTCGGGAGGGACCACTGAAGCTTTCTTT. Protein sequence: CASSYSGGTTEAFF.

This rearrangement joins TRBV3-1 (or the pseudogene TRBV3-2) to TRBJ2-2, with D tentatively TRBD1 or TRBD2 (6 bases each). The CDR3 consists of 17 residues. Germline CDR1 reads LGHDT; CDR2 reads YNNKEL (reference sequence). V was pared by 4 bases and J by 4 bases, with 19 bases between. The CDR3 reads CASSPGRGGQGTGELFF. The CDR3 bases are TGTGCCAGCAGCCCAGGAAGAGGGGGGCAGGGCACCGGGGAGCTGTTTTTT.

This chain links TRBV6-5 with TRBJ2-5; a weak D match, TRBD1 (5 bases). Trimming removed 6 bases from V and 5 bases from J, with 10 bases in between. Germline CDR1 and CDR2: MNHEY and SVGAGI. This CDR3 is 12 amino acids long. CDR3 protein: CASRRKGETQYF. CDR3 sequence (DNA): TGTGCCAGCAGGAGAAAGGGGGAGACCCAGTACTTC.

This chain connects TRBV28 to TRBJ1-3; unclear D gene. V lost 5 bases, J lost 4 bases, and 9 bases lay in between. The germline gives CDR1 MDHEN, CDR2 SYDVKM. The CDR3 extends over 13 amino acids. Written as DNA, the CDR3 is TGTGCCAGCAGTCGAGTCGGAGGAAACACCATATATTTT. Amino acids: CASSRVGGNTIYF. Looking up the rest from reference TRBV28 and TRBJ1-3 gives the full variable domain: DVKVTQSSRYLVKRTGEKVFLECVQDMDHENMFWYRQDPGLGLRLIYFSYDVKMKEKGDIPEGYSVSREKKERFSLILESASTNQTSMYLCASSRVGGNTIYFGEGSWLTVV.

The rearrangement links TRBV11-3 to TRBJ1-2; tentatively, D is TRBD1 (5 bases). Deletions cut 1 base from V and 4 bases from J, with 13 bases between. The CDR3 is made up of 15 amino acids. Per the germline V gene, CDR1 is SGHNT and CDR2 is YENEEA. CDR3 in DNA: TGTGCCAGCAGCTTAGGGGCGGGGCCCTTCTATGGCTACACCTTC. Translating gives CASSLGAGPFYGYTF.

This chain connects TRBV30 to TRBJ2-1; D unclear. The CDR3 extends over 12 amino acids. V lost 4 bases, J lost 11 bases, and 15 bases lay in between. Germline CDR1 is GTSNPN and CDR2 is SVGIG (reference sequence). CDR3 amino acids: CAWNPGQYQQFF. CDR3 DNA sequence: TGTGCCTGGAACCCCGGTCAGTATCAGCAGTTCTTC.

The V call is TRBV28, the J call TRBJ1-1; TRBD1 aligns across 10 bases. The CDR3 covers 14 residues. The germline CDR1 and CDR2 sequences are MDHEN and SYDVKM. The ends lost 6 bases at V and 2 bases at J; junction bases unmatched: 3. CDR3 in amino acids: CASSLTGGNTEAFF. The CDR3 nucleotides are TGTGCCAGCAGCTTGACAGGGGGCAACACTGAAGCTTTCTTT.

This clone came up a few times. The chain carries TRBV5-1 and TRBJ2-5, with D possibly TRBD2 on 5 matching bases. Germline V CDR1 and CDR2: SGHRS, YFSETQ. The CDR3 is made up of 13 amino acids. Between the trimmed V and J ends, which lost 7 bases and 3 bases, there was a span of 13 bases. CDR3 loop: CASVQTGKETQYF. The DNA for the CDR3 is TGCGCCAGCGTACAAACGGGAAAAGAGACCCAGTACTTC.

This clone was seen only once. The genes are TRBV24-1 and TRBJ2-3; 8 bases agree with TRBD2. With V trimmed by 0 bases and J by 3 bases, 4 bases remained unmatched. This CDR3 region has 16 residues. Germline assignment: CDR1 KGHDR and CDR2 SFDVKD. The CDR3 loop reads CATSDLKRGRTDTQYF. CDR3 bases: TGTGCCACCAGTGATTTGAAGCGGGGGAGGACAGATACGCAGTATTTT.

The chain's CDR3 is CASSPQGQGNTIYF. The CDR3 bases are TGTGCCAGCAGCCCTCAGGGACAGGGAAACACCATATATTTT. This sequence joins TRBV7-2 and TRBJ1-3; TRBD1 aligns across 7 bases. The V gene end was trimmed by 5 bases and the J gene end by 4 bases; junction bases not matched to a gene: 5. The CDR3 has 14 residues. Germline lookup yields CDR1 SGHTA and CDR2 FQGNSA.

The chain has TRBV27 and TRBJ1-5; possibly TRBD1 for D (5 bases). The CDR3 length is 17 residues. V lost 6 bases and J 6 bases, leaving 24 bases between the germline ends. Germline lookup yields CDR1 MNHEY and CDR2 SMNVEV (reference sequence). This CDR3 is CASSVGSLGGDRQPQHF. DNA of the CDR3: TGTGCCAGCAGCGTCGGAAGCCTGGGGGGGGATCGTCAGCCCCAGCATTTT.

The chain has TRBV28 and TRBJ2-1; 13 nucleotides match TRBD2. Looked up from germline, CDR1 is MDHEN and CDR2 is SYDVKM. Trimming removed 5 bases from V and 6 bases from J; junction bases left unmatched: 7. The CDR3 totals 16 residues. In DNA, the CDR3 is TGTGCCAGCAGTATACTAGCGGGAGGGCCGAGCAATGAGCAGTTCTTC. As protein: CASSILAGGPSNEQFF. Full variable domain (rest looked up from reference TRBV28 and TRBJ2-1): DVKVTQSSRYLVKRTGEKVFLECVQDMDHENMFWYRQDPGLGLRLIYFSYDVKMKEKGDIPEGYSVSREKKERFSLILESASTNQTSMYLCASSILAGGPSNEQFFGPGTRLTVL.

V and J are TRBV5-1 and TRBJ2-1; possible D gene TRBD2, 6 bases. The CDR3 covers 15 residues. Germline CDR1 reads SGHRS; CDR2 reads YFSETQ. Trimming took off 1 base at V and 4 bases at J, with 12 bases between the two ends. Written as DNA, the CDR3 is TGCGCCAGCAGCTTGATAGCGGACGAATACAATGAGCAGTTCTTC. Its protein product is CASSLIADEYNEQFF.

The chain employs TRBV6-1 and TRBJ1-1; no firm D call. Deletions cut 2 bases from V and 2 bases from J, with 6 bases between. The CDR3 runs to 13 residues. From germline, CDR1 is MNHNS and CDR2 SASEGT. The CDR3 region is CASSELGNTEAFF. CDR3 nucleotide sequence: TGTGCCAGCAGTGAATTGGGCAACACTGAAGCTTTCTTT.

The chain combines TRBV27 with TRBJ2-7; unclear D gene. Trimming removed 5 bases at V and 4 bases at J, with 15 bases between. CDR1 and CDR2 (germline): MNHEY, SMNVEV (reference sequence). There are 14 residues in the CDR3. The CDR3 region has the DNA TGTGCCAGCAGTGGATTATCGTCCATTTACGAGCAGTACTTC. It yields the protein CASSGLSSIYEQYF.

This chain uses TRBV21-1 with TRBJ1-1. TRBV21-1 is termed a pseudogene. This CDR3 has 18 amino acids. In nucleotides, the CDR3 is TGTGCCAGCAGCAAAGGGGGTCGGGTTGTGAATAAGAACACTGAAGCTTTCTTT. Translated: CASSKGGRVVNKNTEAFF.

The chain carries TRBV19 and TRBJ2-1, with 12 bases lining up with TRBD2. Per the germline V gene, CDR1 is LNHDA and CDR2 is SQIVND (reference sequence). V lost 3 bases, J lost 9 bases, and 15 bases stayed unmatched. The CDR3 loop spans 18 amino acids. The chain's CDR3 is CASSIRALAGGRSTEQFF. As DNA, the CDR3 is TGTGCCAGTAGTATTAGGGCGCTAGCGGGGGGGCGGTCCACTGAGCAGTTCTTC.

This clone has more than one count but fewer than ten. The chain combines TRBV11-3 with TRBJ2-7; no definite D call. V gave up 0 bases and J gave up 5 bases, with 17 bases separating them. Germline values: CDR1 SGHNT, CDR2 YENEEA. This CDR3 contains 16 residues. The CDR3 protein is CASSLDPYSARDEQYF. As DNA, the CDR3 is TGTGCCAGCAGCTTAGATCCCTACTCCGCTAGAGACGAGCAGTACTTC. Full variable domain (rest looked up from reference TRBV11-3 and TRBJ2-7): EAGVVQSPRYKIIEKKQPVAFWCNPISGHNTLYWYLQNLGQGPELLIRYENEEAVDDSQLPKDRFSAERLKGVDSTLKIQPAELGDSAVYLCASSLDPYSARDEQYFGPGTRLTVT.